This entry lists 22 T cell receptor beta chains sequenced from one sample in a study of response to subunit inactivated influenza vaccine. MiXCR, run by TCRdb on the RT-PCR reads, gives a single entry per CDR3 protein. Of some 500,000 distinct CDR3 sequences in the sample, 10% to 15% were seen once. This specimen was PBMCs from blood, taken roughly 47 days after vaccination. The receptor source for this set is a man aged 50-59 years who received an inactivated influenza vaccine.

This clonotype was counted only a few times. This rearrangement joins TRBV29-1 to TRBJ2-7, with TRBD2 as a possible D gene (5 bases). The CDR3 has 13 amino acids. The V and J ends lost 6 bases and 0 bases respectively, with 12 bases between them. The germline CDR1 and CDR2 sequences are SQVTM and ANQGSEA. The CDR3 reads CSVPSGNSYEQYF. The CDR3 DNA reads as TGCAGCGTCCCATCGGGGAACTCCTACGAGCAGTACTTC.

V gene TRBV7-2 combines with J gene TRBJ1-5, with TRBD1 identical over 10 bases. The CDR3 consists of 16 residues. The ends lost 4 bases at V and 3 bases at J; junction bases unmatched: 6. Germline CDR1 is SGHTA and CDR2 is FQGNSA. This CDR3 is CASSSGQGLVNQPQHF. The CDR3 DNA reads as TGTGCCAGCAGCTCGGGACAGGGGTTGGTCAATCAGCCCCAGCATTTT.

This clonotype was recorded a few times. The chain is built from TRBV28 and TRBJ2-2; 8 nucleotides agree with TRBD1. Germline CDR1 reads MDHEN; CDR2 reads SYDVKM. Trimming cost V 8 bases and J 8 bases; bases outside gene matches: 10. This CDR3 has 14 residues. CDR3 nucleotide sequence: TGTGCCAGCTTAGCACCCAGGGGGCTGGGGGAGCTGTTTTTT. This encodes CASLAPRGLGELFF. Together with reference TRBV28 and TRBJ2-2, the CDR3 gives the full variable domain: DVKVTQSSRYLVKRTGEKVFLECVQDMDHENMFWYRQDPGLGLRLIYFSYDVKMKEKGDIPEGYSVSREKKERFSLILESASTNQTSMYLCASLAPRGLGELFFGEGSRLTVL.

The chain has TRBV6-5 and TRBJ1-2; TRBD1 matches 7 bases. This CDR3 spans 15 amino acids. The germline CDR1 and CDR2 sequences are MNHEY and SVGAGI. With 0 bases clipped from V and 3 bases from J, the junction kept 4 bases outside the gene matches. The CDR3 is CASSYSLDRHYGYTF. CDR3 nucleotide sequence: TGTGCCAGCAGTTACTCGTTGGACAGGCACTATGGCTACACCTTC.

The V gene is TRBV25-1, the J gene TRBJ2-7; D gene ambiguous. CDR1 MGHDK and CDR2 SYGVNS come from the germline V gene. The ends were cut back, 1 base at V and 6 bases at J, with 4 bases in the middle. The CDR3 is 11 residues long. The CDR3 protein is CASSESLEQYF. CDR3 nucleotides: TGTGCCAGCAGTGAATCGCTCGAGCAGTACTTC.

Only a few counts were recorded for this clonotype. The V and J genes are TRBV7-6 and TRBJ2-1; a possible D gene is TRBD2 (5 bases). V gave up 5 bases and J gave up 2 bases, with 10 bases separating them. CDR3 length: 14 residues. CDR1 SGHVS and CDR2 FNYEAQ come from the germline V gene. CDR3 coding DNA: TGTGCCAGCAGCACCAGAGGGACCTACAATGAGCAGTTCTTC. This gives the protein CASSTRGTYNEQFF.

CDR3 nucleotide sequence: TGTGCCAGCAGCTTAGATGGGACAGGGGGCAGCAATCAGCCCCAGCATTTT. Its protein is CASSLDGTGGSNQPQHF. The genes are TRBV11-2 and TRBJ1-5; 12 nucleotides line up with TRBD1. The CDR3 has 17 residues. J was trimmed by 1 base and V by 0 bases; bases with no gene match: 1. Germline V CDR1 and CDR2: SGHAT, FQNNGV.

The V and J genes are TRBV9 and TRBJ1-1; D is perhaps TRBD1 (5 bases). Trimming shortened V by 0 bases and J by 2 bases, and 11 bases separated the two germline ends. Germline V lookup: CDR1 SGDLS, CDR2 YYNGEE. The CDR3 spans 15 residues. In nucleotides, the CDR3 is TGTGCCAGCAGCGTAGTTCAGGGCTTTAACACTGAAGCTTTCTTT. It codes for CASSVVQGFNTEAFF.

This clonotype was seen only a few times. CDR3 in amino acids: CAISASGRVGYNEQFF. CDR3 DNA: TGTGCCATCAGTGCTAGCGGGAGGGTAGGGTACAATGAGCAGTTCTTC. The gene calls are TRBV10-3 and TRBJ2-1; 12 bases line up with TRBD2. Germline V lookup: CDR1 ENHRY, CDR2 SYGVKD. V lost 4 bases to trimming and J lost 4 bases; unmatched junction nucleotides: 5. This CDR3 has 16 residues.

This clonotype was picked up a small number of times. The rearrangement joins TRBV12-3 or TRBV12-4 to TRBJ1-4, with D possibly TRBD1 on 6 matching bases. With 6 bases removed from V and 0 bases from J, the gap between germline ends came to 11 bases. This CDR3 has 15 amino acids. In nucleotides, the CDR3 is TGTGCCAGCAGCCCGAACAGGGCAACTAATGAAAAACTGTTTTTT. It yields the protein CASSPNRATNEKLFF.

This clonotype was detected only a few times. The rearrangement joins TRBV28 to TRBJ2-3; D possibly matches TRBD1 or TRBD2 (5 bases each). Per germline, CDR1 MDHEN and CDR2 SYDVKM. Trimming took 5 bases from V and 4 from J, leaving 10 bases between them. This CDR3 contains 13 residues. CDR3 protein: CASSLRGADTQYF. Here the CDR3 DNA reads TGTGCCAGCAGTCTCCGAGGGGCAGATACGCAGTATTTT.

This clonotype was counted ten times or more. Here the CDR3 DNA reads TGTGCCAGCAGCCCGACTGGCGGGGTTTACACAGATACGCAGTATTTT. Amino acid sequence: CASSPTGGVYTDTQYF. The rearrangement links TRBV7-8 to TRBJ2-3; a possible D gene is TRBD2 (6 bases). The ends were cut back, 5 bases at V and 2 bases at J, with 17 bases in the middle. Per germline, CDR1 SGHVS and CDR2 FQNEAQ. This CDR3 is 16 amino acids long. Full variable domain (rest looked up from reference TRBV7-8 and TRBJ2-3): GAGVSQSPRYKVAKRGQDVALRCDPISGHVSLFWYQQALGQGPEFLTYFQNEAQLDKSGLPSDRFFAERPEGSVSTLKIQRTQQEDSAVYLCASSPTGGVYTDTQYFGPGTRLTVL.

The chain links TRBV6-1 to TRBJ1-1; no definite D call. There are 14 residues in the CDR3. Trimming shortened V by 7 bases and J by 1 base, and 13 bases separated the two germline ends. The germline V gene has CDR1 MNHNS and CDR2 SASEGT. CDR3 coding DNA: TGTGCCAGCACCTCAGAGTTCGGGAACACTGAAGCTTTCTTT. This encodes CASTSEFGNTEAFF.

The chain links TRBV23-1 to TRBJ2-6, with a tentative D call TRBD2 (5 bases). TRBV23-1 is marked as an open reading frame, function uncertain. The CDR3 is 16 residues long. Trimming pared 2 bases from V and 1 base from J, leaving 9 bases between. The CDR3 coding sequence is TGCGCCAGCAGTCAACTTACTAGTTCTGGGGCCAACGTCCTGACTTTC. It translates to CASSQLTSSGANVLTF.

This clonotype was seen a few times. This rearrangement joins TRBV6-5 to TRBJ2-3, with D maybe TRBD1 (6 bases). Between the trimmed V and J ends, which lost 4 bases and 5 bases, there was a span of 19 bases. CDR3 size: 16 residues. CDR1 is MNHEY, CDR2 SVGAGI, per germline. The CDR3 region is CASSSRGHILLDTQYF. The CDR3 coding sequence is TGTGCCAGCAGTTCCAGGGGCCACATATTATTAGATACGCAGTATTTT.

This clonotype was observed a few times. The rearrangement joins TRBV11-2 to TRBJ1-1, with D hard to call. This CDR3 comprises 13 residues. The germline V gene has CDR1 SGHAT and CDR2 FQNNGV. V was cut by 1 base and J by 6 bases, with 9 bases left in between. Written as DNA, the CDR3 is TGTGCCAGCAGCTTAGGGGGAATCGCTGAAGCTTTCTTT. This sequence encodes CASSLGGIAEAFF.

The rearrangement links TRBV27 to TRBJ2-1; the D is unclear. The CDR3 length is 15 residues. The V gene lost 1 base and the J gene lost 5 bases, with 12 bases spanning the gap. In germline, CDR1 is MNHEY, CDR2 SMNVEV (reference sequence). The CDR3 DNA sequence: TGTGCCAGCAGTTTATTTCTACGCCATCACAATGAGCAGTTCTTC. Translation gives CASSLFLRHHNEQFF.

The rearrangement links TRBV20-1 to TRBJ2-7; TRBD1 might be the D (5 bases). Germline V gene sequence: CDR1 DFQATT, CDR2 SNEGSKA (reference sequence). V lost 6 bases to trimming and J lost 0 bases, with 12 bases between them. The CDR3 runs 13 residues. As DNA, the CDR3 is TGCAGTGCGCGGACACCAAACTCCTACGAGCAGTACTTC. Translating it yields CSARTPNSYEQYF.

This clonotype has just a few counts. The chain employs TRBV20-1 and TRBJ2-1; the match to TRBD2 covers 9 bases. From germline, CDR1 is DFQATT and CDR2 SNEGSKA (reference sequence). Trimming took 3 bases from V and 8 from J; bases not matched to a gene: 8. The CDR3 runs to 14 residues. CDR3 protein: CSASYSGRSHEQFF. In DNA form, the CDR3 reads TGCAGTGCTAGTTATAGCGGGAGATCTCATGAGCAGTTCTTC.

This clonotype was seen ten or more times. DNA of the CDR3: TGCAGTGCTAGTAAAGGGACAGCTCGGGGCTACACCTTC. Translating gives CSASKGTARGYTF. The rearrangement links TRBV20-1 to TRBJ1-2, with 7 bases aligning to TRBD1. The J segment lost 8 bases and the V segment lost 3 bases, leaving 9 bases of the junction unmatched. CDR3 length: 13 residues. Germline lookup yields CDR1 DFQATT and CDR2 SNEGSKA (reference sequence).

This clonotype was seen only a few times. The chain recombines TRBV4-3 with TRBJ2-1; D gene unclear. V shed 0 bases and J shed 6 bases, with 6 bases lying between them. There are 13 residues in the CDR3. The germline V gene encodes CDR1 LGHNA and CDR2 YSLEER. As DNA, the CDR3 is TGCGCCAGCAGCCAAGAAAGGGCCAATGAGCAGTTCTTC. Protein: CASSQERANEQFF.

The chain couples TRBV7-2 to TRBJ2-6, with TRBD1 matching 10 bases. The germline V gene encodes CDR1 SGHTA and CDR2 FQGNSA. V was clipped by 3 bases and J by 0 bases; unmatched bases: 2. The CDR3 covers 17 residues. The CDR3 spells CASSLWTGGSGANVLTF. In nucleotides, the CDR3 is TGTGCCAGCAGCTTGTGGACAGGGGGCTCTGGGGCCAACGTCCTGACTTTC.